There are many counts of the clone carrying this T cell receptor beta chain. Per the germline V gene, CDR1 is MNHNS and CDR2 is SASEGT. V dropped 6 bases and J dropped 4 bases, with 19 bases sitting between them. This CDR3 contains 15 residues. Making TCR cDNA involved 5'RACE template switching, which added UMIs and a universal primer site. Each CDR3 protein is one row after TCRdb ran MiXCR on the 5' RACE reads. The table lists about 26,000 distinct CDR3 sequences, roughly 4.7% of them singletons. These data belong to a study of T cells after yellow fever vaccination. Study details: Fractions of low cell number were prepared using SMART-Seq v4 Ultra Low Input. Whole-study results and caveats: Sorting of memory subsets on day 0 yielded almost no detectable vaccine-responding clonotypes. Booster sampling recovered most clones from primary vaccination (under 98% CD4, 80% to 90% CD8).

The TCR sequence derives from a man between 18 and 29 years old who received the YFV17D yellow fever vaccine. Sample: PBMCs, either bulk or a sorted T-cell subset (CD4+, CD8+, memory, or dextramer-sorted; not recorded which), taken on the day of the yellow fever booster vaccination. The chain uses TRBV6-1 and TRBJ2-7; D not certain. CDR3 nucleotides: TGTGCCAGCAGCTTTGACACAGCCTTAGGGTACGAGCAGTACTTC. It translates to CASSFDTALGYEQYF.